The present T cell receptor (beta chain) was sequenced within a study of blood T cell repertoires in COVID-19. Study background: The samples span acute and convalescent COVID-19 from the United States, Italy and Spain. Sources were T cells, B-cell-depleted T cells, or PBMCs; the material itself was cDNA or gDNA.

V was clipped by 4 bases and J by 1 base, with 10 bases between them. Germline CDR1 is SGHRS and CDR2 is YFSETQ. There are 14 residues in the CDR3. In the authors' methods: Reference gene primer amplification in the assay estimated nucleated cell counts. The data were produced by immunoSEQ multiplex PCR, yet TCRdb's version contains in-frame clones alone and is incomplete. The D gene and trimming were derived from the DNA, and the V and J assignments and clone size from that table. The table shows roughly 170,000 clones, with 80% to 90% occurring only once. The sequencing sample was made of peripheral blood. The J gene is TRBJ2-3, the V gene TRBV5-1; D is uncertain. This receptor was obtained from a man in his sixties or seventies with active or convalescent COVID-19. CDR3 region: CASSPRVGTDTQYF. The CDR3, as DNA: TGCGCCAGCAGCCCCCGCGTGGGCACAGATACGCAGTATTTT. The full variable domain, rest sourced from reference TRBV5-1 and TRBJ2-3, is KAGVTQTPRYLIKTRGQQVTLSCSPISGHRSVSWYQQTPGQGLQFLFEYFSETQRNKGNFPGRFSGRQFSNSRSEMNVSTLELGDSALYLCASSPRVGTDTQYFGPGTRLTVL.